The 10 T cell receptor beta chains presented below share a single source sample, sequenced in a study of T cells in Graves' hyperthyroidism and ophthalmopathy (dated 2019 in TCRdb). Libraries were built with multiplex PCR. TCRdb names Illumina HiSeq 2000 as the instrument used. The TCR beta CDR3 regions were amplified from RNA transcripts. The TCR CDR3 was subjected to a first round of RT-PCR using the HTBI primer set and the Qiagen OneStep RT-PCR kit. In-frame beta chains were kept once TCRdb had trimmed the public reads at Q25 with fastp and called clones with MiXCR. Identical CDR3 proteins give one entry, which carries the most common genes and DNA. In all, the sample holds a few hundred thousand distinct CDR3 sequences, and 15% of those were seen once. The ten largest clones capture roughly 20% of the sample. Material: blood. Source of these receptors: a woman aged 60-70 years with Graves' ophthalmopathy.

In its sample, this clonotype was seen many times. The chain carries TRBV3-1 and TRBJ2-7; D is unresolved. The germline V and J ends were trimmed by 1 base and 2 bases, with 12 bases remaining between them. Germline-derived CDR1 and CDR2 are LGHDT and YNNKEL (reference sequence). The CDR3 has 15 amino acids. The chain's CDR3 is CASSQVSGSAYEQYF. The CDR3 nucleotides read TGTGCCAGCAGCCAAGTCTCTGGATCTGCCTACGAGCAGTACTTC.

In this sample, this clonotype turned up a few times. The genes are TRBV15 and TRBJ1-1; D not resolved. With 5 bases removed from V and 5 bases from J, the gap between germline ends came to 12 bases. The germline V gene encodes CDR1 LNHNV and CDR2 YYDKDF (reference sequence). This CDR3 has 13 residues. As DNA, the CDR3 is TGTGCCACCAGCTCAGCTACGGGGACTGAAGCTTTCTTT. Translation: CATSSATGTEAFF. Variable domain in full (rest from reference TRBV15 and TRBJ1-1): DAMVIQNPRYQVTQFGKPVTLSCSQTLNHNVMYWYQQKSSQAPKLLFHYYDKDFNNEADTPDNFQSRRPNTSFCFLDIRSPGLGDTAMYLCATSSATGTEAFFGQGTRLTVV.

This clonotype was seen ten or more times. V gene TRBV11-2 combines with J gene TRBJ2-7; TRBD2 is a possible D gene (5 bases). V dropped 5 bases and J dropped 5 bases, with 16 bases sitting between them. The CDR3 is 14 amino acids. CDR1 and CDR2 from the germline V gene are SGHAT and FQNNGV. The CDR3 is CASSRGLLPHEQYF. CDR3 coding DNA: TGTGCCAGCAGCCGAGGGTTGCTCCCTCACGAGCAGTACTTC.

This clonotype turned up a few times. The chain recombines TRBV15 with TRBJ1-2; D unresolved. The CDR3 totals 12 residues. The V gene's germline CDR1 is LNHNV and CDR2 YYDKDF (reference sequence). V shed 0 bases and J shed 9 bases, with 8 bases lying between them. Here the CDR3 DNA reads TGTGCCACCAGCAGAGAAGAGTTCAGCTACACCTTC. This codes for CATSREEFSYTF.

J is TRBJ2-2 and V is TRBV4-1; a possible D gene is TRBD2 (6 bases). CDR1 and CDR2 (germline): MGHRA, YSYEKL. V was trimmed by 2 bases and J by 2 bases, leaving 15 bases between them. The CDR3 is 17 amino acids. The CDR3 loop is CASSQPYGTSNTGELFF. Here the CDR3 DNA reads TGCGCCAGCAGCCAACCATACGGGACTTCTAACACCGGGGAGCTGTTTTTT.

This clonotype has a handful of counts. The chain combines TRBV27 with TRBJ1-6; D is unclear. Germline V gene sequence: CDR1 MNHEY, CDR2 SMNVEV (reference sequence). The CDR3 consists of 13 residues. V lost 4 bases and J 8 bases, leaving 9 bases between the germline ends. In nucleotides, the CDR3 is TGTGCCAGCAGTTCATCCCCGCATTCACCCCTCCACTTT. The encoded protein is CASSSSPHSPLHF.

This clonotype was counted many times. V usage is TRBV2 and J usage is TRBJ2-2; weak D call: TRBD2 (5 bases). From germline, CDR1 is SNHLY and CDR2 FYNNEI. V lost 7 bases, J lost 1 base, and 10 bases lay in between. The CDR3 has 14 amino acids. CDR3 nucleotide sequence: TGTGCCAGCACAAGCGGCGTGAACACCGGGGAGCTGTTTTTT. Residues: CASTSGVNTGELFF.

This clonotype has ten or more counts. The chain recombines TRBV4-1 with TRBJ2-7; 10 bases align to TRBD2. CDR1 and CDR2 (germline): MGHRA, YSYEKL. This CDR3 is built from 17 residues. V lost 0 bases and J lost 3; bases outside the gene matches: 8. CDR3 sequence: CASSQDPASGSLYEQYF. CDR3 DNA sequence: TGCGCCAGCAGCCAAGATCCCGCTAGCGGGAGTCTCTACGAGCAGTACTTC.

The chain employs TRBV7-3 and TRBJ2-2; D gene ambiguous. V was clipped by 1 base and J by 1 base, with 7 bases between them. The CDR3 is 15 amino acids. Germline-derived CDR1 and CDR2 are SGHTA and FQGTGA. The chain's CDR3 is CASSLNRQNTGELFF. CDR3 nucleotide sequence: TGTGCCAGCAGCTTAAACCGACAGAACACCGGGGAGCTGTTTTTT. The full variable domain, in which reference TRBV7-3 and TRBJ2-2 provide the parts outside the CDR3, is GAGVSQTPSNKVTEKGKYVELRCDPISGHTALYWYRQSLGQGPEFLIYFQGTGAADDSGLPNDRFFAVRPEGSVSTLKIQRTERGDSAVYLCASSLNRQNTGELFFGEGSRLTVL.

The V call is TRBV20-1, the J call TRBJ2-5, with 11 nucleotides matching TRBD2. Trimming took 6 bases from V and 4 from J; bases not matched to a gene: 7. Germline V gene sequence: CDR1 DFQATT, CDR2 SNEGSKA (reference sequence). This CDR3 is built from 14 residues. This CDR3 is CSAPLTSGRETQYF. The CDR3 coding sequence is TGCAGTGCCCCACTAACTAGCGGGAGAGAGACCCAGTACTTC.